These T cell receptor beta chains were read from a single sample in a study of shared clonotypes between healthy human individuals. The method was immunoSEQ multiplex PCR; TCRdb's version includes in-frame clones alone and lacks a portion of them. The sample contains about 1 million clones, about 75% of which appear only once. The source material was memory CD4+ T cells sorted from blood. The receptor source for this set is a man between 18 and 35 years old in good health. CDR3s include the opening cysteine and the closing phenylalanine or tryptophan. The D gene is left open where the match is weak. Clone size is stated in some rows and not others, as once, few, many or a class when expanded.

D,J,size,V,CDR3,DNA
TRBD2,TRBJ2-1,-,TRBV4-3,CASSQQGKAGGPSYNEQFF,TGCGCCAGCAGCCAACAGGGAAAGGCGGGAGGGCCCTCCTACAATGAGCAGTTCTTC
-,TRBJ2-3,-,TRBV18,CASSPGDTQYF,TGTGCCAGCTCACCGGGGGATACGCAGTATTTT
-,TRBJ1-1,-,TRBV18,CASSQGENTEAFF,TGTGCCAGCTCACAGGGGGAGAACACTGAAGCTTTCTTT
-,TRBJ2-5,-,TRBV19,CASSIVRTGGRETQYF,TGTGCCAGTAGTATAGTTCGGACCGGAGGACGAGAGACCCAGTACTTC
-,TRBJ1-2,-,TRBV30,CACGVYGYTF,TGTGCCTGTGGGGTCTATGGCTACACCTTC
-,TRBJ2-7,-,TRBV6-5,CASSSPSTRYEQYF,TGCGCCAGCAGTTCGCCTTCAACTCGATACGAGCAGTACTTC
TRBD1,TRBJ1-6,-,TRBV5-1,CASSLDRGNSPLHF,TGCGCCAGCAGCTTGGACAGGGGGAATTCACCCCTCCACTTT
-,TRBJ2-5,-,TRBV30,CAWSVVGAGETQYF,TGTGCCTGGAGTGTAGTGGGGGCTGGGGAGACCCAGTACTTC
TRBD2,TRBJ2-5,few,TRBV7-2,CASSLGGRVQETQYF,TGTGCCAGCAGCTTAGGGGGGAGGGTTCAAGAGACCCAGTACTTC
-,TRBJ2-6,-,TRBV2,CASSEVEAGGANVLTF,TGTGCCAGCAGTGAAGTGGAGGCCGGGGGGGCCAACGTCCTGACTTTC
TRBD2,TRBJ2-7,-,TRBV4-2,CASSPGPSGRLSYEQYF,TGTGCCAGCAGCCCAGGACCTAGCGGGAGACTCTCCTACGAGCAGTACTTC
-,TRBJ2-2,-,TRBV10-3,CAISEQGSFTGELFF,TGTGCCATCAGTGAGCAGGGTTCGTTCACCGGGGAGCTGTTTTTT
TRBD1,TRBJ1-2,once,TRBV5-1,CASSLDRTGAGYTF,TGCGCCAGCAGCTTGGATCGGACAGGGGCCGGCTACACCTTC
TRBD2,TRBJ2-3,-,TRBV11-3,CASSSSAGGAGTDTQYF,TGTGCCAGCAGCTCCTCAGCGGGGGGAGCGGGCACAGATACGCAGTATTTT
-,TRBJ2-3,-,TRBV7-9,CASSPSPQGDTQYF,TGTGCCAGCAGCCCTAGTCCCCAAGGAGATACGCAGTATTTT
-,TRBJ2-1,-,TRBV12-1,CASSFPWHNEQFF,TGTGCCAGCAGCTTTCCGTGGCACAATGAGCAGTTCTTC
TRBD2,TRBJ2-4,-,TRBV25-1,CASSDMGGAKNIQYF,TGTGCCAGCAGTGATATGGGGGGGGCCAAAAACATTCAGTACTTC
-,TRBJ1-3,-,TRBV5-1,CASSSQTVSSGNTIYF,TGCGCCAGCAGCTCCCAGACGGTCTCCTCTGGAAACACCATATATTTT
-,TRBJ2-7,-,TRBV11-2,CASSLGGVGLYEQYF,TGTGCCAGCAGCTTAGGCGGGGTGGGGTTATACGAGCAGTACTTC
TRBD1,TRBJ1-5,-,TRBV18,CASSPPGQGDNQPQHF,TGTGCCAGCTCACCTCCCGGACAGGGGGACAATCAGCCCCAGCATTTT
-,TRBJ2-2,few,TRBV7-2,CASSPRATNTGELFF,TGTGCCAGCAGCCCCCGGGCGACGAACACCGGGGAGCTGTTTTTT
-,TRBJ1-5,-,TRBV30,CAWSVTGRSNQPQHF,TGTGCCTGGAGTGTAACAGGGCGGTCCAATCAGCCCCAGCATTTT
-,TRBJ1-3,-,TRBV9,CASSAQSSGNTIYF,TGTGCCAGCAGCGCACAGAGCTCTGGAAACACCATATATTTT
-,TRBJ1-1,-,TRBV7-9,CASSSRQLGYVTPNTEAFF,TGTGCCAGCAGCTCACGCCAACTCGGATATGTAACACCGAACACTGAAGCTTTCTTT
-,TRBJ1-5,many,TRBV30,CAWSVYGDSNQPQHF,TGTGCCTGGAGTGTTTATGGGGATAGCAATCAGCCCCAGCATTTT
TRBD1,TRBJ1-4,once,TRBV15,CATSRDFDRGNEKLFF,TGTGCCACCAGCAGAGATTTCGACAGGGGAAATGAAAAACTGTTTTTT
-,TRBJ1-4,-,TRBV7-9,CASSLSTGSNEKLFF,TGTGCCAGCAGCTTAAGTACAGGCTCTAATGAAAAACTGTTTTTT